These 23 T cell receptor beta chains share one sample of origin, sequenced in a study of shared clonotypes between healthy human individuals. Sequencing used immunoSEQ multiplex PCR; TCRdb keeps in-frame clones, though not all of them. In the table there are about 2,200,000 clones, more than 85% of which are singletons. CD8 cells regarded as naive lacked CD45RO, were positively chosen for CCR7, and omitted terminally differentiated effector memory CD45RA+ cells. The source material was naive CD8+ T cells from PBMCs. These receptors were taken from a man between 18 and 35 years old in good health. Some clones in this sample may be carry-over from other donors' samples.

Of note for this clone: Other nucleotide sequences from this sample produce the same CDR3. This chain uses TRBV19 with TRBJ2-1, with 12 bases matching TRBD2. CDR1 and CDR2 (germline): LNHDA, SQIVND (reference sequence). The length of the CDR3 is 15 residues. Trimming cost V 3 bases and J 8 bases; bases outside gene matches: 5. The CDR3 coding sequence is TGTGCCAGTAGTATGAGGACTAGCGGGACCGATGAGCAGTTCTTC. Protein: CASSMRTSGTDEQFF.

This chain joins TRBV2 and TRBJ2-7; D may correspond to TRBD1 or TRBD2 (6 bases each). Trimming removed 7 bases from V and 2 bases from J, with 18 bases in between. The CDR3 consists of 15 residues. Germline CDR1 is SNHLY and CDR2 is FYNNEI. CDR3 sequence reads: CASNRGAMGTYEQYF. In DNA, the CDR3 is TGTGCCAGCAATAGGGGGGCCATGGGCACCTACGAGCAGTACTTC.

The genes are TRBV25-1 and TRBJ2-7; 8 nucleotides line up with TRBD1. This CDR3 has 13 amino acids. V lost 5 bases to trimming and J lost 3 bases; unmatched junction nucleotides: 3. Germline V gene sequence: CDR1 MGHDK, CDR2 SYGVNS. The CDR3: CASSITGGYEQYF. The CDR3 bases are TGTGCCAGCAGTATAACAGGGGGCTACGAGCAGTACTTC.

In this sample, this clone turned up once. This chain uses TRBV6-5 with TRBJ2-1, with 7 nucleotides matching TRBD1. This CDR3 contains 15 residues. Germline trimming cut 6 bases from V and 4 bases from J; bases unmatched to any gene: 9. In germline, CDR1 is MNHEY, CDR2 SVGAGI. The CDR3 region is CASSPGQTLYNEQFF. The CDR3 coding sequence is TGTGCCAGCAGCCCGGGACAGACCCTTTACAATGAGCAGTTCTTC.

V and J are TRBV19 and TRBJ1-3; D unresolved. This CDR3 contains 14 residues. The V and J ends lost 8 bases and 4 bases respectively, with 15 bases between them. Germline V lookup: CDR1 LNHDA, CDR2 SQIVND (reference sequence). This chain's CDR3 is CASLKAGFGNTIYF. CDR3 DNA sequence: TGTGCCAGTCTTAAAGCGGGTTTCGGAAACACCATATATTTT. The full variable domain, completed using reference TRBV19 and TRBJ1-3, is DGGITQSPKYLFRKEGQNVTLSCEQNLNHDAMYWYRQDPGQGLRLIYYSQIVNDFQKGDIAEGYSVSREKKESFPLTVTSAQKNPTAFYLCASLKAGFGNTIYFGEGSWLTVV.

The CDR3: CAWQGWDRESYEQYF. CDR3 sequence (DNA): TGTGCCTGGCAAGGTTGGGACAGGGAGTCCTACGAGCAGTACTTC. This rearrangement joins TRBV30 to TRBJ2-7; 9 bases line up with TRBD1. This CDR3 is built from 15 residues. The ends lost 5 bases at V and 1 base at J; junction bases unmatched: 9. Germline V gene sequence: CDR1 GTSNPN, CDR2 SVGIG (reference sequence).

The chain links TRBV28 to TRBJ2-7; D is unclear. This CDR3 region has 13 residues. The germline CDR1 and CDR2 sequences are MDHEN and SYDVKM. V lost 6 bases, J lost 4 bases, and 13 bases lay in between. In DNA, the CDR3 is TGTGCCAGCAGCCCCCCGGTCAGTTACGAGCAGTACTTC. Residues: CASSPPVSYEQYF. Full variable domain (rest looked up from reference TRBV28 and TRBJ2-7): DVKVTQSSRYLVKRTGEKVFLECVQDMDHENMFWYRQDPGLGLRLIYFSYDVKMKEKGDIPEGYSVSREKKERFSLILESASTNQTSMYLCASSPPVSYEQYFGPGTRLTVT.

This clone was seen just once. V gene TRBV2 combines with J gene TRBJ2-7, with D maybe TRBD2 (6 bases). This CDR3 is 16 amino acids long. V was pared by 6 bases and J by 0 bases, with 18 bases between. Looked up from germline, CDR1 is SNHLY and CDR2 is FYNNEI. The CDR3 DNA is TGTGCCAGCAGAGGGAGCCCCCGGGAGTTCTCCTACGAGCAGTACTTC. Its translation is CASRGSPREFSYEQYF.

This chain connects TRBV9 to TRBJ2-7; a weak D match, TRBD2 (6 bases). Germline values: CDR1 SGDLS, CDR2 YYNGEE. The CDR3 loop spans 15 amino acids. Trimming took 4 bases from V and 2 from J, leaving 16 bases between them. CDR3 region: CASSPGGGSTYEQYF. The CDR3 bases are TGTGCCAGCAGCCCTGGTGGGGGGAGTACCTACGAGCAGTACTTC.

The chain couples TRBV15 to TRBJ2-7, with a tentative D call TRBD2 (5 bases). V lost 5 bases to trimming and J lost 6 bases, with 14 bases between them. The CDR3 loop spans 13 amino acids. Germline V CDR1 and CDR2: LNHNV, YYDKDF (reference sequence). The CDR3: CATSARGGGEQYF. The CDR3 DNA follows: TGTGCCACCAGCGCTAGAGGTGGAGGCGAGCAGTACTTC. Supplemented by reference TRBV15 and TRBJ2-7, the full variable domain reads DAMVIQNPRYQVTQFGKPVTLSCSQTLNHNVMYWYQQKSSQAPKLLFHYYDKDFNNEADTPDNFQSRRPNTSFCFLDIRSPGLGDTAMYLCATSARGGGEQYFGPGTRLTVT.

The rearrangement uses TRBV6-6 and TRBJ2-1, with a possible D match to TRBD2 (5 bases). The CDR3 loop spans 16 amino acids. Germline V gene lookup returns CDR1 MNHNY and CDR2 SVGAGI (reference sequence). Trimming shortened V by 7 bases and J by 2 bases, and 18 bases separated the two germline ends. CDR3: CASISGLHGTYNEQFF. Here the CDR3 DNA reads TGTGCCAGCATCTCAGGACTCCACGGTACCTACAATGAGCAGTTCTTC.

Concerning this clone: This specimen includes other DNA sequences encoding the same CDR3. The chain joins TRBV9 to TRBJ1-2; TRBD1 might be the D (5 bases). The CDR3 is 13 residues long. Between the trimmed V and J ends, which lost 1 base and 4 bases, there was a span of 8 bases. From germline, CDR1 is SGDLS and CDR2 YYNGEE. The chain's CDR3 is CASSVQGGYGYTF. CDR3 nucleotide sequence: TGTGCCAGCAGCGTACAGGGCGGCTATGGCTACACCTTC.

CDR3 nucleotides: TGTGCCAGCAGTTACTCGATAGCGGCCCACTACAATGAGCAGTTCTTC. This codes for CASSYSIAAHYNEQFF. The J gene is TRBJ2-1, the V gene TRBV6-6; a possible D gene is TRBD2 (6 bases). The CDR3 loop spans 16 amino acids. CDR1 is MNHNY and CDR2 is SVGAGI in the germline V gene (reference sequence). V lost 0 bases and J lost 3, with 12 bases in between.

This chain joins TRBV29-1 and TRBJ1-2; 9 nucleotides agree with TRBD1. Germline-derived CDR1 and CDR2 are SQVTM and ANQGSEA. V was pared by 6 bases and J by 3 bases, with 8 bases of the junction left unmatched. This CDR3 is 14 amino acids long. The CDR3 loop reads CSVRIRTGDYGYTF. In nucleotides, the CDR3 is TGCAGCGTGAGAATAAGGACAGGGGACTATGGCTACACCTTC.

The CDR3 sequence is CASSLAGGPVNEQFF. The CDR3 coding sequence is TGTGCCAGCAGTCTAGCGGGAGGGCCTGTGAATGAGCAGTTCTTC. This chain uses TRBV27 with TRBJ2-1; 12 bases line up with TRBD2. This CDR3 comprises 15 residues. The germline V gene has CDR1 MNHEY and CDR2 SMNVEV (reference sequence). V shed 5 bases, J shed 7 bases, and the junction held 6 bases outside the gene matches.

The chain is built from TRBV5-6 and TRBJ2-7; D not certain. Trimming pared 0 bases from V and 9 bases from J, leaving 16 bases between. Germline CDR1 and CDR2: SGHDT and YYEEEE. The CDR3 consists of 14 residues. The CDR3 DNA sequence: TGTGCCAGCAGCTTGGATCTGGGCCAGCCCGTGCAGTACTTC. As protein: CASSLDLGQPVQYF.

The CDR3 sequence: CASSLVRCQHF. The CDR3 region has the DNA TGTGCCAGCAGTTTAGTAAGGTGCCAGCATTTT. The J gene is TRBJ1-5, the V gene TRBV27; D not resolved. The V end lost 2 bases, the J end lost 12 bases, and 8 bases lay between the germline ends. Germline V gives CDR1 MNHEY, CDR2 SMNVEV (reference sequence). CDR3 length: 11 amino acids.

The rearrangement uses TRBV2 and TRBJ2-3, with D perhaps TRBD2 (6 bases). Trimming left V 0 bases short and J 3 bases short, with 7 bases between. The CDR3 sequence is 14 residues long. Looked up from germline, CDR1 is SNHLY and CDR2 is FYNNEI. CDR3 nucleotides: TGTGCCAGCAGTGAAGCGACTAGTACAGATACGCAGTATTTT. Protein: CASSEATSTDTQYF.

The chain couples TRBV27 to TRBJ2-2; 8 bases align to TRBD2. Germline values: CDR1 MNHEY, CDR2 SMNVEV (reference sequence). V shed 1 base and J 0 bases; nucleotides not matched to a gene: 4. The CDR3 covers 17 residues. CDR3: CASSLFWTSPNTGELFF. The CDR3 nucleotides are TGTGCCAGCAGTTTATTTTGGACTAGCCCGAACACCGGGGAGCTGTTTTTT.

The chain links TRBV5-1 to TRBJ2-7; D assignment may be TRBD1 or TRBD2 (5 bases each). The germline gives CDR1 SGHRS, CDR2 YFSETQ. Trimming shortened V by 0 bases and J by 2 bases, and 12 bases separated the two germline ends. This CDR3 is 15 amino acids long. This CDR3 reads CASSLARDAAYEQYF. The CDR3 nucleotides read TGCGCCAGCAGCTTGGCCCGGGACGCGGCCTACGAGCAGTACTTC.

Concerning this clone: Other DNA sequences in the sample encode the same CDR3. V usage is TRBV7-9 and J usage is TRBJ2-5; 9 bases fit TRBD1. The CDR3 has 14 residues. V trimming: 5 bases; J trimming: 3 bases; junction bases outside the gene matches: 4. Per germline, CDR1 SEHNR and CDR2 FQNEAQ (reference sequence). In DNA form, the CDR3 reads TGTGCCAGCAGCACGGGACAGGGTGAAGAGACCCAGTACTTC. Translating gives CASSTGQGEETQYF.

J is TRBJ2-7 and V is TRBV13; 7 bases are shared with TRBD1. Germline V gene lookup returns CDR1 PRHDT and CDR2 FYEKMQ (reference sequence). The V gene end was trimmed by 1 base and the J gene end by 3 bases; junction bases not matched to a gene: 12. This CDR3 region has 17 residues. The CDR3 DNA reads as TGTGCCAGCAGCTTAGATACAGGGGCACTTGGGAGCTACGAGCAGTACTTC. This codes for CASSLDTGALGSYEQYF.

Regarding this clone: Other DNA sequences in the same sample also yield this CDR3. This chain uses TRBV5-4 with TRBJ2-3; D is undetermined. Between the trimmed V and J ends, which lost 4 bases and 0 bases, there was a span of 3 bases. The length of the CDR3 is 12 residues. CDR1 and CDR2 from the germline V gene are SGHNT and YYREEE (reference sequence). CDR3 DNA sequence: TGTGCCAGCAGCCCCAGCACAGATACGCAGTATTTT. Its translation: CASSPSTDTQYF.